Presented here are 19 T cell receptor beta chains from one specimen sequenced in a study of blood T cells in healthy people across ages. With a J-beta primer mix and a sample-barcoded 5' primer, a second PCR ran about 7 to 12 cycles. TCRdb reprocessed the 5' RACE reads via MiXCR and lists one record per CDR3 protein. The sample records 600,000 to 650,000 distinct CDR3 sequences, approximately 50% being singletons. The sample was blood. These receptors were taken from a man aged 55 to 70 in good health.

The CDR3 here is CASSELLLGQAYGYTF. DNA for the CDR3: TGTGCCAGCAGTGAATTGCTTCTGGGACAGGCGTATGGCTACACCTTC. The chain is built from TRBV6-1 and TRBJ1-2, with 8 bases fitting TRBD1. From germline, CDR1 is MNHNS and CDR2 SASEGT. CDR3 length: 16 amino acids. J was trimmed by 5 bases and V by 2 bases; bases with no gene match: 10.

V is TRBV28 and J is TRBJ1-1, with 8 bases aligning to TRBD1. The V gene end was trimmed by 6 bases and the J gene end by 3 bases; junction bases not matched to a gene: 9. CDR3 length: 15 amino acids. Germline loops: CDR1 MDHEN, CDR2 SYDVKM. The CDR3 loop is CASRPMTGDDTEAFF. CDR3 in DNA: TGTGCCAGCAGGCCGATGACAGGGGATGACACTGAAGCTTTCTTT.

CDR3 sequence reads: CSARDWAGTTYNEQFF. For the CDR3, the DNA is TGCAGTGCTAGAGATTGGGCCGGGACAACCTACAATGAGCAGTTCTTC. The chain uses TRBV20-1 and TRBJ2-1; maybe TRBD1 (6 bases). CDR1 is DFQATT, CDR2 SNEGSKA, per germline (reference sequence). Trimming pared 0 bases from V and 2 bases from J, leaving 14 bases between. The CDR3 extends over 16 amino acids.

About this clonotype itself: As the CDR3 is not closed by the conserved phenylalanine or tryptophan, this likely results from a read error. The chain combines TRBV5-1 with TRBJ2-7; the match to TRBD2 covers 8 bases. The germline gives CDR1 SGHRS, CDR2 YFSETQ. V lost 7 bases to trimming and J lost 1 base; unmatched junction nucleotides: 4. CDR3 length: 13 residues. Here the CDR3 DNA reads TGCGCCAGCTCGGGAGGGAGGTCCTACGAGCAGTACCTC. Translated: CASSGGRSYEQYL.

This clonotype has more than one count but fewer than ten. This chain uses TRBV24-1 with TRBJ2-5; D is perhaps TRBD1 (6 bases). The CDR3 contains 15 residues. Germline V lookup: CDR1 KGHDR, CDR2 SFDVKD. V was trimmed by 2 bases and J by 2 bases, leaving 11 bases between them. In nucleotides, the CDR3 is TGTGCCACCAGTGATTGGGTGCAGGGGCAAGAGACCCAGTACTTC. Protein: CATSDWVQGQETQYF.

Regarding this clonotype: The junction departs from germline at one end; a sequencing error may be responsible. The chain employs TRBV7-8 and TRBJ1-4; tentative D call: TRBD1 (6 bases). Germline CDR1 SGHVS, CDR2 FQNEAQ. The CDR3 is 14 residues long. CDR3 residues: CASSAWGAQEKPFF. In DNA form, the CDR3 reads TGTGCCAGCAGCGCCTGGGGGGCTCAGGAAAAACCGTTTTTT.

In its sample, this clonotype was seen a few times. The V call is TRBV4-1, the J call TRBJ2-6; a weak D match, TRBD2 (5 bases). Germline-derived CDR1 and CDR2 are MGHRA and YSYEKL. This CDR3 spans 16 amino acids. Between the trimmed V and J ends, which lost 0 bases and 0 bases, there was a span of 6 bases. CDR3 residues: CASSQEAGSGANVLTF. Written as DNA, the CDR3 is TGCGCCAGCAGCCAAGAGGCGGGCTCTGGGGCCAACGTCCTGACTTTC.

The J gene is TRBJ2-5, the V gene TRBV20-1; 8 bases agree with TRBD2. This CDR3 comprises 15 residues. Germline CDR1 is DFQATT and CDR2 is SNEGSKA (reference sequence). Unmatched junction bases numbered 6, after V lost 1 base and J lost 2 bases. The CDR3 nucleotides read TGCAGTGCTAGAGTGGGCGGGGGGTCACAAGAGACCCAGTACTTC. Translated: CSARVGGGSQETQYF.

In its sample, this clonotype was seen a few times. The chain employs TRBV20-1 and TRBJ2-5, with TRBD1 identical over 9 bases. Germline V gene lookup returns CDR1 DFQATT and CDR2 SNEGSKA (reference sequence). The V segment lost 6 bases and the J segment 4 bases; nucleotides outside the gene matches: 9. CDR3 length equals 14 residues. The CDR3 loop reads CSAHLDRGAETQYF. In nucleotides, the CDR3 is TGCAGTGCCCACTTGGACAGGGGCGCAGAGACCCAGTACTTC.

The sample holds many counts of this clonotype. Here the CDR3 DNA reads TGTGCCAGCAGTACTTTTCCCTATGGCTACACCTTC. Protein product: CASSTFPYGYTF. V and J are TRBV6-5 and TRBJ1-2; D unresolved. Trimming took 5 bases from V and 4 from J, leaving 8 bases between them. The CDR3 consists of 12 residues. The V gene's germline CDR1 is MNHEY and CDR2 SVGAGI.

The chain links TRBV10-3 to TRBJ1-2; the D is unclear. Germline V CDR1 and CDR2: ENHRY, SYGVKD. Between the trimmed V and J ends, which lost 4 bases and 8 bases, there was a span of 20 bases. The CDR3 consists of 15 residues. The CDR3 nucleotides are TGTGCCATCAGTGGGACCACGGGCGGGCTACGCGGCTACACCTTC. This sequence encodes CAISGTTGGLRGYTF.

About this clonotype itself: Just one base apart from a much larger clone, this may be a read error. The genes are TRBV7-2 and TRBJ1-5; tentative D call: TRBD1 (6 bases). Per germline, CDR1 SGHTA and CDR2 FQGNSA. The CDR3 loop spans 15 amino acids. The CDR3 coding sequence is TGTGCCGGCAGCCCAAAGGGGGGGTTTGGTCAGCCCCAGCATTTT. Its protein is CAGSPKGGFGQPQHF. The full variable domain, in which reference TRBV7-2 and TRBJ1-5 provide the parts outside the CDR3, is GAGVSQSPSNKVTEKGKDVELRCDPISGHTALYWYRQSLGQGLEFLIYFQGNSAPDKSGLPSDRFSAERTGGSVSTLTIQRTQQEDSAVYLCAGSPKGGFGQPQHFGDGTRLSIL.

This clonotype was detected only once. V gene TRBV12-3 or TRBV12-4 combines with J gene TRBJ2-5, with 7 bases lining up with TRBD2. The V segment lost 3 bases and the J segment 4 bases; nucleotides outside the gene matches: 14. This CDR3 region has 17 residues. This CDR3 reads CASSFSSLGGGGETQYF. The CDR3 DNA is TGTGCCAGCAGTTTTTCGTCGCTTGGGGGGGGAGGAGAGACCCAGTACTTC.

Only a few counts were recorded for this clonotype. This chain joins TRBV6-5 and TRBJ2-7; D is possibly TRBD1 or TRBD2 (5 bases each). The end of the DNA fits TRBJ2-5 better, so the J call may be wrong. CDR1 is MNHEY, CDR2 SVGAGI, per germline. The CDR3 totals 16 residues. CDR3 DNA: TGTGCCAGCAGTTACCGGGGCCAGCGACAGCAAGAGACCCAGTACTTC. Translating it yields CASSYRGQRQQETQYF.

This clonotype was observed many times. This chain joins TRBV4-1 and TRBJ1-1; D perhaps matches TRBD1 (5 bases). The length of the CDR3 is 16 residues. V was cut by 1 base and J by 2 bases, with 14 bases left in between. Germline loops: CDR1 MGHRA, CDR2 YSYEKL. CDR3 nucleotide sequence: TGCGCCAGCAGCCAAGGCAGGGCTGGTCGAAACACTGAAGCTTTCTTT. Translating gives CASSQGRAGRNTEAFF.

Only a few counts were recorded for this clonotype. The CDR3 DNA follows: TGCAGTGCCGTCCCGGGACTAGCGGGGGTCCTGGCCAAAAACATTCAGTACTTC. Its protein is CSAVPGLAGVLAKNIQYF. V is TRBV20-1 and J is TRBJ2-4; 14 bases align to TRBD2. Germline lookup yields CDR1 DFQATT and CDR2 SNEGSKA (reference sequence). V gave up 6 bases and J gave up 1 base; unmatched junction bases: 11. This CDR3 has 18 amino acids.

The chain couples TRBV12-3 or TRBV12-4 to TRBJ1-2, with D unclear. V lost 4 bases, J lost 5 bases, and 8 bases lay in between. The CDR3 has 12 residues. The CDR3 DNA follows: TGTGCCAGCAGTTCCCAGGTGTATGGCTACACCTTC. Translated, it gives CASSSQVYGYTF.

The chain joins TRBV29-1 to TRBJ2-3, with D perhaps TRBD2 (6 bases). CDR3 length: 15 residues. Per the germline V gene, CDR1 is SQVTM and CDR2 is ANQGSEA. Trimming removed 1 base from V and 1 base from J, with 12 bases in between. The CDR3 DNA reads TGCAGCGTTGAAGGGGTGGAGGGAGGCACAGATACGCAGTATTTT. It encodes CSVEGVEGGTDTQYF.

The chain links TRBV10-3 to TRBJ1-4, with 7 bases aligning to TRBD1. Germline-derived CDR1 and CDR2 are ENHRY and SYGVKD. The V gene end was trimmed by 7 bases and the J gene end by 3 bases; junction bases not matched to a gene: 5. CDR3 length: 14 residues. CDR3 region: CAINDGTANEKLFF. DNA of the CDR3: TGTGCCATCAATGACGGGACAGCTAATGAAAAACTGTTTTTT.